Listed below are T cell receptor beta chains from one sample, sequenced in a study of T cell repertoires in cytomegalovirus infection. Their cognate antigens are unknown. MiXCR, applied by TCRdb to the reads, yields one record per CDR3 protein. The sample consists of 570,000 or so distinct CDR3 sequences, 40% of them appearing once. Sample: cultured PBMCs, taken from culture after CMV antigen stimulation. Every receptor here comes from a human donor in good health (CMV status not recorded). Some clones in this sample may be carry-over from other donors' samples. The CDR3 runs from the conserved cysteine through the conserved F or W. D genes are given only for firm matches. Some rows have no size entry. The others give once, few or many, or a class for an expanded clone.

d_call,j_call,clone_size,v_call,cdr3_aa,cdr3_nt
-,TRBJ2-5,few,TRBV7-2,CASSPAGRETQYF,TGTGCCAGCAGCCCCGCCGGACGGGAGACCCAGTACTTC
-,TRBJ2-7,-,TRBV30,CAWSSLGHEQYF,TGTGCCTGGAGTTCGCTGGGACACGAGCAGTACTTC
-,TRBJ2-2,-,TRBV7-2,CASSPRGWTGELFF,TGTGCCAGCAGCCCCCGGGGGTGGACCGGGGAGCTGTTTTTT
-,TRBJ1-5,-,TRBV12-3/TRBV12-4,CASSLLGFNQPQHF,TGTGCCAGCTCTCTTTTGGGGTTCAATCAGCCCCAGCATTTT
-,TRBJ1-6,-,TRBV14,CASSQDHRFAGRINSPLHF,TGTGCCAGCAGCCAAGATCATAGGTTCGCGGGAAGAATTAATTCACCCCTCCACTTT
-,TRBJ2-2,-,TRBV7-6,CASSSLARATGELFF,TGTGCCAGCAGCTCACTGGCGCGGGCCACCGGGGAGCTGTTTTTT
-,TRBJ1-2,few,TRBV28,CASTLWGPNYGYTF,TGTGCCAGCACCCTTTGGGGCCCTAACTATGGCTACACCTTC
TRBD2,TRBJ2-2,-,TRBV7-9,CASSLARRLSGGASTGELFF,TGTGCCAGCAGCTTAGCGCGTAGACTAAGCGGGGGGGCAAGCACCGGGGAGCTGTTTTTT
TRBD2,TRBJ2-7,-,TRBV7-2,CASSEGLAGGPEHF,TGTGCCAGCAGCGAGGGACTAGCGGGGGGTCCGGAGCACTTC
TRBD1,TRBJ2-7,few,TRBV6-2/TRBV6-3,CASSFSRQGHFEQYF,TGTGCCAGCAGTTTTTCGAGACAGGGACATTTCGAGCAGTACTTC
TRBD1,TRBJ2-5,-,TRBV19,CASLRTGEQETQYF,TGTGCCAGTCTCCGGACAGGGGAGCAAGAGACCCAGTACTTC
TRBD2,TRBJ2-7,-,TRBV7-2,CASSSLAGVHEQYF,TGTGCCAGCAGCTCACTAGCGGGTGTCCACGAGCAGTACTTC
-,TRBJ1-6,-,TRBV25-1,CASRAHEGSPLHF,TGTGCCAGCAGAGCCCATGAGGGTTCACCCCTCCACTTT
-,TRBJ2-1,few,TRBV7-2,CASSLAGTQGYNEQFF,TGTGCCAGCAGCTTAGCGGGTACCCAGGGCTACAATGAGCAGTTCTTC
-,TRBJ2-7,few,TRBV7-9,CASSPDGGYEQYF,TGTGCCAGCAGCCCAGACGGGGGCTACGAGCAGTACTTC
-,TRBJ2-7,-,TRBV28,CASSPPGHNYEQYF,TGTGCCAGCAGTCCCCCGGGACATAACTACGAGCAGTACTTC
-,TRBJ1-2,few,TRBV12-3/TRBV12-4,CASRRGGLGGNW,TGTGCCAGCAGGAGAGGGGGTCTCGGAGGAAATTGG
-,TRBJ2-7,few,TRBV6-2/TRBV6-3,CASSYGGDAVGSYEQYF,TGTGCCAGCAGTTACGGGGGCGACGCCGTAGGCTCCTACGAGCAGTACTTC
-,TRBJ2-7,-,TRBV20-1,CSARGAYLSSYEQYF,TGCAGCGCTAGGGGAGCTTACTTAAGCTCCTACGAGCAGTACTTC
-,TRBJ1-4,-,TRBV12-3/TRBV12-4,CASSARGREKLFF,TGTGCCAGCAGTGCCAGGGGTCGAGAAAAACTGTTTTTT
TRBD1,TRBJ2-7,-,TRBV5-4,CASSGGQGQWGEQYF,TGTGCCAGCAGCGGCGGACAGGGACAATGGGGCGAGCAGTACTTC
-,TRBJ1-6,many,TRBV7-2,CASSLRRMAPLHF,TGTGCCAGCAGCCTCCGCCGAATGGCACCCCTCCACTTT
TRBD1,TRBJ2-4,-,TRBV19,CASEPRGMNIQYF,TGTGCCAGTGAACCCAGGGGGATGAACATTCAGTACTTC
-,TRBJ2-7,-,TRBV12-3/TRBV12-4,CASSLFPSYEQYF,TGTGCCAGCAGCCTATTCCCTTCCTACGAGCAGTACTTC
-,TRBJ2-6,-,TRBV11-2,CASSYIRNSGANVLTF,TGTGCCAGCAGCTACATTCGGAACTCTGGGGCCAACGTCCTGACTTTC
-,TRBJ2-1,few,TRBV7-6,CASSLFRDEQFF,TGTGCCAGCAGCTTATTCCGGGATGAGCAGTTCTTC
TRBD1,TRBJ1-3,-,TRBV20-1,CSARQGVRKTGGNTIYF,TGCAGTGCTCGACAGGGAGTAAGAAAAACTGGTGGAAACACCATATATTTT
TRBD2,TRBJ2-2,-,TRBV7-2,CASSFSGGANTGELFF,TGTGCCAGCAGCTTTAGCGGGGGGGCGAACACCGGGGAGCTGTTTTTT
-,TRBJ2-7,-,TRBV5-6,CASSLFPAETYEQYF,TGTGCCAGCAGCTTGTTTCCGGCCGAAACCTACGAGCAGTACTTC
-,TRBJ2-5,-,TRBV6-2/TRBV6-3,CASSRWETQYF,TGTGCCAGCAGTCGATGGGAGACCCAGTACTTC
TRBD1,TRBJ2-3,-,TRBV29-1,CSAGTGTTDTQYF,TGCAGCGCCGGGACAGGGACGACAGATACGCAGTATTTT
-,TRBJ1-4,-,TRBV12-3/TRBV12-4,CASRKRRVVEKLFF,TGTGCCAGCAGAAAGAGGCGGGTAGTGGAAAAACTGTTTTTT
-,TRBJ1-2,-,TRBV7-6,CASSLGSGTYGYTF,TGTGCCAGCAGCTTAGGGTCAGGGACCTATGGCTACACCTTC
-,TRBJ1-1,few,TRBV19,CASSWASRNTEAFF,TGTGCCAGTAGTTGGGCATCACGGAACACTGAAGCTTTCTTT
TRBD1,TRBJ2-7,-,TRBV29-1,CSARERTGAYEQYF,TGCAGCGCCCGAGAGAGGACAGGGGCCTACGAGCAGTACTTC
-,TRBJ2-1,-,TRBV10-3,CAISESSPWGPSYNEQFF,TGTGCCATCAGTGAGTCTTCTCCCTGGGGACCCTCCTACAATGAGCAGTTCTTC
-,TRBJ2-2,-,TRBV5-4,CASSLDSRAGELFF,TGTGCCAGCAGCTTGGATTCCAGGGCCGGGGAGCTGTTTTTT
-,TRBJ1-1,-,TRBV29-1,CSVQRGHGTEAFF,TGCAGCGTTCAGAGGGGCCATGGGACTGAAGCTTTCTTT
TRBD2,TRBJ2-7,-,TRBV7-2,CASSLVSAGGFFSYEQYF,TGTGCCAGCAGCTTAGTATCAGCGGGGGGGTTTTTCTCCTACGAGCAGTACTTC
-,TRBJ1-1,few,TRBV7-2,CASSSPPGTEAFF,TGTGCCAGCAGCTCTCCCCCAGGCACTGAAGCTTTCTTT
-,TRBJ2-7,few,TRBV4-2,CASSQPFAGTSYEQYF,TGTGCCAGCAGCCAACCCTTTGCGGGGACTTCCTACGAGCAGTACTTC
-,TRBJ1-6,-,TRBV12-3/TRBV12-4,CASSLAQGTGNSPLHF,TGTGCCAGCAGTTTAGCGCAGGGGACTGGTAATTCACCCCTCCACTTT
TRBD1,TRBJ1-2,-,TRBV5-6,CASRSGQESGYTF,TGTGCCAGCAGATCCGGACAGGAGTCTGGCTACACCTTC
TRBD1,TRBJ1-5,many,TRBV12-3/TRBV12-4,CASSLTGGGQPQHF,TGTGCCAGCAGTTTAACAGGGGGTGGTCAGCCCCAGCATTTT
TRBD2,TRBJ2-3,-,TRBV27,CASKSGRITDTQYF,TGTGCCAGCAAAAGCGGGAGGATCACAGATACGCAGTATTTT
TRBD1,TRBJ1-3,-,TRBV7-6,CASSLEGQGLPGNTIYF,TGTGCCAGCAGCTTAGAGGGACAGGGGCTGCCTGGAAACACCATATATTTT
TRBD2,TRBJ2-1,-,TRBV7-6,CASSLVAGPYIEQFF,TGTGCCAGCAGCTTAGTAGCGGGCCCCTACATTGAGCAGTTCTTC
-,TRBJ2-7,few,TRBV24-1,CATSDLVDRQYF,TGTGCCACCAGTGATCTAGTCGACCGGCAGTACTTC
TRBD1,TRBJ2-7,-,TRBV20-1,CSAPRQGDYEQYF,TGCAGTGCCCCCAGGCAGGGGGACTACGAGCAGTACTTC
-,TRBJ1-5,-,TRBV28,CASSLWTALDSNQPQHF,TGTGCCAGCAGTTTATGGACGGCATTAGATAGCAATCAGCCCCAGCATTTT
TRBD2,TRBJ2-5,once,TRBV6-5,CASSPGTSGGYQETQYF,TGTGCCAGCAGCCCCGGGACTAGCGGGGGGTACCAAGAGACCCAGTACTTC
-,TRBJ1-2,-,TRBV7-9,CASSSQYSNNYGYTF,TGTGCCAGCAGCTCTCAGTACTCCAATAACTATGGCTACACCTTC
-,TRBJ1-1,few,TRBV20-1,CSASSYRANTEAFF,TGCAGTGCTAGCTCCTACAGGGCGAACACTGAAGCTTTCTTT
-,TRBJ1-5,-,TRBV7-2,CASSSTGSGNQPQHF,TGTGCCAGCAGCTCCACAGGGAGCGGCAATCAGCCCCAGCATTTT
-,TRBJ2-2,-,TRBV11-2,CASSLDLASVSGGELFF,TGTGCCAGCAGCTTAGATCTGGCTAGCGTGAGTGGCGGGGAGCTGTTTTTT
-,TRBJ1-4,-,TRBV2,CASAGTDNEKLFF,TGTGCCAGTGCCGGGACGGACAATGAAAAACTGTTTTTT
-,TRBJ2-2,-,TRBV4-2,CASSQGQGFNTGELFF,TGTGCCAGCAGCCAAGGGCAGGGATTTAACACCGGGGAGCTGTTTTTT